The next 21 T cell receptor beta chains were all read from a single sample in a study of long-term antiretroviral therapy in people with HIV. The assay used was immunoSEQ (version v3.0), run at survey level. Clones were read by immunoSEQ multiplex PCR, and TCRdb kept only the in-frame ones, dropping some. This table has about 20,000 clones, around three quarters appearing once. Sample: unsorted PBMCs, taken 2.9 years after starting antiretroviral therapy. All receptors derive from a woman in her 30s with HIV.

The chain uses TRBV5-8 and TRBJ1-3; tentatively, D is TRBD1 (5 bases). Deletions cut 0 bases from V and 8 bases from J, with 9 bases between. The CDR3 extends over 13 amino acids. Germline values: CDR1 SGHTS, CDR2 YDEGEE. CDR3 DNA sequence: TGTGCCAGCAGCTTGGCAGGGTTGGACACCATATATTTT. This translates into CASSLAGLDTIYF.

There are a few counts of this clone. The chain has TRBV5-1 and TRBJ1-1, with a tentative D call TRBD1 (6 bases). V was trimmed by 4 bases and J by 0 bases, leaving 10 bases between them. CDR3 length equals 14 residues. CDR1 and CDR2 from the germline V gene are SGHRS and YFSETQ. CDR3 DNA sequence: TGCGCCAGCAGCGTAGGGGGACTGAACACTGAAGCTTTCTTT. Translated, it gives CASSVGGLNTEAFF.

This sequence joins TRBV19 and TRBJ2-3, with 8 bases that match TRBD1. The CDR3 runs to 15 residues. Germline lookup yields CDR1 LNHDA and CDR2 SQIVND (reference sequence). J was trimmed by 0 bases and V by 9 bases; bases with no gene match: 8. The CDR3 is CASGDRTYSTDTQYF. The DNA for the CDR3 is TGTGCCAGCGGGGACAGGACATATAGCACAGATACGCAGTATTTT.

This chain links TRBV23-1 with TRBJ2-7, with 7 positions matching TRBD1. TRBV23-1 is an ORF; its function is uncertain. The V segment lost 4 bases and the J segment 4 bases; nucleotides outside the gene matches: 10. This CDR3 spans 15 amino acids. The CDR3 loop is CASSLRRTGRYEQYV. The CDR3 region has the DNA TGCGCCAGCAGTCTTCGTCGGACAGGTCGTTACGAGCAGTACGTC.

The chain recombines TRBV18 with TRBJ1-1; 9 nucleotides match TRBD1. V shed 6 bases and J 7 bases; nucleotides not matched to a gene: 9. This CDR3 is built from 14 residues. Germline CDR1 KGHSH, CDR2 LQKENI. Written as DNA, the CDR3 is TGTGCCAGCTCGTCCGGGACAGGGTATGGTGAAGCTTTCTTT. It codes for CASSSGTGYGEAFF.

The CDR3 sequence: CASSIEGGQPQHF. CDR3 nucleotide sequence: TGTGCCAGTAGTATAGAAGGAGGGCAGCCCCAGCATTTT. The genes are TRBV19 and TRBJ1-5; D not resolved. The V and J ends lost 0 bases and 7 bases respectively, with 7 bases between them. Germline assignment: CDR1 LNHDA and CDR2 SQIVND (reference sequence). This CDR3 spans 13 amino acids. Based on the CDR3 plus reference TRBV19 and TRBJ1-5, the full variable domain is DGGITQSPKYLFRKEGQNVTLSCEQNLNHDAMYWYRQDPGQGLRLIYYSQIVNDFQKGDIAEGYSVSREKKESFPLTVTSAQKNPTAFYLCASSIEGGQPQHFGDGTRLSIL.

The CDR3 reads CASSLAHLLRNTDTQYF. The CDR3 nucleotides read TGTGCCAGCAGCTTAGCCCACCTACTACGGAACACAGATACGCAGTATTTT. The chain couples TRBV11-2 to TRBJ2-3; D not resolved. Trimming took off 1 base at V and 2 bases at J, with 16 bases between the two ends. This CDR3 comprises 17 residues. CDR1 is SGHAT and CDR2 is FQNNGV in the germline V gene.

The rearrangement links TRBV7-3 to TRBJ2-7, with D unclear. With 0 bases removed from V and 6 bases from J, the gap between germline ends came to 12 bases. This CDR3 comprises 14 residues. Germline-derived CDR1 and CDR2 are SGHTA and FQGTGA. This chain's CDR3 is CASSLTSLGPEQYF. In DNA, the CDR3 is TGTGCCAGCAGCTTAACTAGTCTGGGTCCCGAGCAGTACTTC.

This chain joins TRBV7-9 and TRBJ2-5; 7 positions match TRBD2. The germline gives CDR1 SEHNR, CDR2 FQNEAQ (reference sequence). The CDR3 covers 15 residues. The J segment lost 4 bases and the V segment lost 5 bases, leaving 10 bases of the junction unmatched. The DNA for the CDR3 is TGTGCCAGCAGCCCCTTTAGCGGGTTTCCAGAGACCCAGTACTTC. It translates to CASSPFSGFPETQYF.

In this sample, this clone turned up once. V and J are TRBV2 and TRBJ2-1, with D possibly matching TRBD2 (6 bases). Trimming pared 9 bases from V and 0 bases from J, leaving 15 bases between. This CDR3 has 15 residues. The germline gives CDR1 SNHLY, CDR2 FYNNEI. The CDR3, as DNA: TGTGCCAGTCCGGGCGGGGCCAACTCCTACAATGAGCAGTTCTTC. This translates into CASPGGANSYNEQFF.

The J gene is TRBJ1-3, the V gene TRBV7-7; unclear D gene. The CDR3 spans 14 residues. V was trimmed by 6 bases and J by 0 bases, leaving 9 bases between them. Germline assignment: CDR1 SSHAT and CDR2 FNYEAQ (reference sequence). As DNA, the CDR3 is TGTGCCAGCAGACCGGCCCTCTCTGGAAACACCATATATTTT. It translates to CASRPALSGNTIYF.

This clone was picked up a small number of times. The chain uses TRBV9 and TRBJ1-4; D is ambiguous. The CDR3 runs 14 residues. Trimming stripped 4 bases from V and 5 bases from J, with 12 bases between. CDR1 is SGDLS and CDR2 is YYNGEE in the germline V gene. CDR3 coding DNA: TGTGCCAGCAGCCGGGATGGCACCAATGAAAAACTGTTTTTT. Translated, it gives CASSRDGTNEKLFF.

The rearrangement joins TRBV27 to TRBJ2-1; the D gene could be TRBD1 or TRBD2 (6 bases each). The CDR3 runs to 13 residues. Trimming left V 5 bases short and J 9 bases short, with 14 bases between. CDR1 MNHEY and CDR2 SMNVEV come from the germline V gene (reference sequence). This CDR3 is CASSRQEGTEQFF. The CDR3 nucleotides read TGTGCCAGCAGTAGACAGGAGGGCACTGAGCAGTTCTTC.

The rearrangement joins TRBV5-1 to TRBJ2-1; 10 nucleotides match TRBD1. CDR1 SGHRS and CDR2 YFSETQ come from the germline V gene. The CDR3 covers 19 residues. Germline trimming cut 1 base from V and 1 base from J; bases unmatched to any gene: 11. CDR3 in amino acids: CASSLHKGQGSRSYNEQFF. As DNA, the CDR3 is TGCGCCAGCAGCTTGCATAAGGGACAGGGGTCCCGATCCTACAATGAGCAGTTCTTC.

The rearrangement links TRBV2 to TRBJ1-5; perhaps TRBD1 as D (5 bases). This CDR3 is built from 15 residues. The V end was cut by 7 bases, the J end by 1 base, with 14 bases between. From germline, CDR1 is SNHLY and CDR2 FYNNEI. In DNA form, the CDR3 reads TGTGCCAGCATTATGGACAATCTAAGCAATCAGCCCCAGCATTTT. This encodes CASIMDNLSNQPQHF.

Of note for this clone: The junction shows a germline mismatch at one end, possibly a read error. This chain uses TRBV6-1 with TRBJ1-6; D is ambiguous. Germline CDR1 is MNHNS and CDR2 is SASEGT. This CDR3 has 11 amino acids. For the CDR3, the DNA is TGTGCCAGCATCGGAAATCGGGCGTACGGCTTT. Translated: CASIGNRAYGF.

The V and J genes are TRBV5-1 and TRBJ2-7, with 7 bases matching TRBD1. The germline V gene has CDR1 SGHRS and CDR2 YFSETQ. J gave up 5 bases and V 5 bases, and 16 bases lay outside the gene matches. This CDR3 region has 16 residues. The CDR3 is CASRRTRQGAEDEQYV. The DNA of the CDR3 is TGCGCCAGCAGGAGGACGCGACAGGGCGCGGAGGACGAGCAGTACGTC.

The chain joins TRBV7-3 to TRBJ2-2; possibly TRBD1 or TRBD2 for D (5 bases each). V gave up 5 bases and J gave up 0 bases, with 10 bases separating them. The CDR3 spans 15 residues. Per germline, CDR1 SGHTA and CDR2 FQGTGA. The CDR3 nucleotides read TGTGCCAGCAGCCCTCAGGGAGCGAACACCGGGGAGCTGTTTTTT. Translation: CASSPQGANTGELFF.

The genes are TRBV15 and TRBJ2-5, with D tentatively TRBD2 (6 bases). From germline, CDR1 is LNHNV and CDR2 YYDKDF (reference sequence). CDR3 length: 15 amino acids. The V end was cut by 3 bases, the J end by 1 base, with 12 bases between. CDR3 sequence reads: CATSRAGTVQETQYF. The CDR3 DNA follows: TGTGCCACCAGCAGGGCGGGGACCGTCCAAGAGACCCAGTACTTC. Full variable domain (remainder filled in from reference TRBV15 and TRBJ2-5): DAMVIQNPRYQVTQFGKPVTLSCSQTLNHNVMYWYQQKSSQAPKLLFHYYDKDFNNEADTPDNFQSRRPNTSFCFLDIRSPGLGDTAMYLCATSRAGTVQETQYFGPGTRLLVL.

The chain uses TRBV18 and TRBJ1-1; D remains ambiguous. V was trimmed by 5 bases and J by 10 bases, leaving 17 bases between them. Germline lookup yields CDR1 KGHSH and CDR2 LQKENI. The CDR3 extends over 13 amino acids. In nucleotides, the CDR3 is TGTGCCAGCTCATCAGGACTCTTGGGAGGAGCTTTCTTT. Protein sequence: CASSSGLLGGAFF.

The chain employs TRBV7-9 and TRBJ2-1, with D tentatively TRBD1 or TRBD2 (5 bases each). Germline CDR1 reads SEHNR; CDR2 reads FQNEAQ (reference sequence). This CDR3 contains 14 residues. Trimming cost V 5 bases and J 11 bases, with 19 bases left between them. CDR3 region: CASSREGRRSQQFF. The CDR3 nucleotides are TGTGCCAGCAGCCGAGAGGGGCGTCGATCCCAGCAGTTCTTC.